This T cell receptor (beta chain) was found in a study of PD-L1 blockade in urothelial cancer. The overall study: Patients' histories included 0 to 3 prior chemotherapy regimens. Typically, measured as a median, blood samples had about 140,000 T cells. Study observations and caveats: Better survival was forecast by a pretreatment blood TCR clonality below the median.

Time point reported: peripheral blood 6 weeks after treatment start. The CDR3 runs to 14 residues. Germline CDR1 is SGHDT and CDR2 is YYEEEE. With 1 base removed from V and 5 bases from J, the gap between germline ends came to 12 bases. PCRs each included synthetic TCR analog templates spiked in. Generated by immunoSEQ multiplex PCR, the TCRdb table keeps only in-frame clones and is missing some. The data show 35,000 to 45,000 clones, under 90% seen once. On this clone: Its antigen is not known.

This sample comprised PBMCs, obtained around atezolizumab (anti-PD-L1) treatment. J is TRBJ2-5 and V is TRBV5-6; D is undetermined. The origin of this receptor is a man aged 55 to 70 with urothelial cancer. The CDR3 region is CASSLLVNRETQYF. CDR3 coding DNA: TGTGCCAGCAGCTTGTTGGTCAACCGGGAGACCCAGTACTTC.